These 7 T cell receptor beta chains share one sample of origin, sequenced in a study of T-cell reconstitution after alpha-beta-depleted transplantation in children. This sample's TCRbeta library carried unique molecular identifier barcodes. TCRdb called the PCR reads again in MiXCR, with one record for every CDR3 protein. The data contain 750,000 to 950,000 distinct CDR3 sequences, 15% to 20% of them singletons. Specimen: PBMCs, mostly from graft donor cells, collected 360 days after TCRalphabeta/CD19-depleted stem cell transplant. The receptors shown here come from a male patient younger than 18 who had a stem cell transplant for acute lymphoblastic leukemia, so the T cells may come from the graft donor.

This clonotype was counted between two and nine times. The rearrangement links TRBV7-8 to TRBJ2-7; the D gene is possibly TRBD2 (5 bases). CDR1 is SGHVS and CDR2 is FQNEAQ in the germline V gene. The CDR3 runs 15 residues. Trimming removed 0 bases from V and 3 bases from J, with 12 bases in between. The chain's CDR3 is CASSLARLAGYEQYF. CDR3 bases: TGTGCCAGCAGCTTAGCGAGGCTAGCCGGCTACGAGCAGTACTTC.

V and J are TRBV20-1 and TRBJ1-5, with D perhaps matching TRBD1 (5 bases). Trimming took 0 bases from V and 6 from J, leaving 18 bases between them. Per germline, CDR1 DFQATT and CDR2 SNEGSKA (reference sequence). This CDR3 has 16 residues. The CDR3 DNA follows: TGCAGTGCTAGAGATTTTGGGGGTAAAGTGAGTCAGCCCCAGCATTTT. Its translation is CSARDFGGKVSQPQHF.

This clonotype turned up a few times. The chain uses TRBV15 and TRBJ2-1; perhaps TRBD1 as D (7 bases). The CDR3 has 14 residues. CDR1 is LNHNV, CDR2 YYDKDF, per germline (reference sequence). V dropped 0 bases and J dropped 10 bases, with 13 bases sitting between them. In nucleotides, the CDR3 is TGTGCCACCAGCAGAGATCAGGGGGGCGGGGAGCAGTTCTTC. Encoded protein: CATSRDQGGGEQFF.

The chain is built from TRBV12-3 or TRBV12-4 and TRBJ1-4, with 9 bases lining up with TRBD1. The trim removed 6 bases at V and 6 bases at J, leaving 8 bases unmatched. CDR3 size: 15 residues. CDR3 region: CASRRDRAWDEKLFF. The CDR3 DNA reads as TGTGCCAGCAGACGGGACAGGGCCTGGGATGAAAAACTGTTTTTT.

CDR3: CASSVGAGGSNQPQHF. The CDR3 nucleotides read TGTGCCAGCAGCGTAGGGGCAGGGGGGAGCAATCAGCCCCAGCATTTT. This chain connects TRBV9 to TRBJ1-5, with 7 bases identical to TRBD1. Germline V gene lookup returns CDR1 SGDLS and CDR2 YYNGEE. After removal of 0 bases from V and 1 base from J, the junction contained 4 bases not matched to a gene. This CDR3 comprises 16 residues.

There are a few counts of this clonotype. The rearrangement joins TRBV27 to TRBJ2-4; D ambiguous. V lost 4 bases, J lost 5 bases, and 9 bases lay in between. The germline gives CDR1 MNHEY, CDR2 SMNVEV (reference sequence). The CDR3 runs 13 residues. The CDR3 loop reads CASSSRAENIQYF. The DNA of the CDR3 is TGTGCCAGCAGTTCAAGGGCGGAAAACATTCAGTACTTC.

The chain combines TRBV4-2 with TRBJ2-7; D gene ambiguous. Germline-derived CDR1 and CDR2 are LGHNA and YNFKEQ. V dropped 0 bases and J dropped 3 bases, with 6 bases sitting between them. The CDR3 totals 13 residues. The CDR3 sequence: CASSQDNGYEQYF. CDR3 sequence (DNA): TGTGCCAGCAGCCAAGATAATGGCTACGAGCAGTACTTC.